The 3 T cell receptor beta chains given below trace back to one sample, sequenced in a study of CXCR3-negative and CXCR3-positive naive CD8 T cells. For these receptors, no antigen is known. Study-wide results and caveats: Compared with CXCR3-negative naive cells, CXCR3-positive naive cells showed more hydrophobic TRB CDR3s.

Each TRB cDNA library was prepared by 5' RACE (with UMI labels). TCRdb reprocessed the 5' RACE reads; each CDR3 protein has one entry and no DNA is given. This repertoire includes tens of thousands of distinct CDR3 sequences. Material: naive CXCR3+ CD8+ T cells from blood. Specified subset: CD45RO-CCR7+CD27+CD95- naive CD8+ T cells expressing CXCR3 (TNR3+). Every receptor here comes from a human donor in good health. Some clones in this sample may be carry-over from other donors' samples.

The chain links TRBV7-3 to TRBJ2-7; TCRdb's D gene call, TRBD1, goes unchecked for lack of DNA. CDR3 length equals 15 residues. Germline values: CDR1 SGHTA, CDR2 FQGTGA. CDR3 amino acids: CASSLYLGQPYEQYF.

This sequence joins TRBV7-9 and TRBJ2-2. CDR1 is SEHNR and CDR2 is FQNEAQ in the germline V gene (reference sequence). This CDR3 region has 15 residues. CDR3 loop: CASNVVGLTPGELFF.

This rearrangement joins TRBV7-9 to TRBJ2-7; TCRdb reports TRBD1, a call that lacks DNA to check it against. Germline-derived CDR1 and CDR2 are SEHNR and FQNEAQ (reference sequence). This CDR3 contains 15 residues. The CDR3 sequence is CASSPRDSLNYEQYF.